The text below deals with one TCR beta chain. The target of this receptor is not known. Base qualities were left out, and no much larger clone turns up one base away. Its CDR3 holds 15 amino acids, cysteine through phenylalanine. CDR3 DNA is the only sequence kept; it has 45 bases, read in frame from the first base. V loses 4 bases of germline sequence and J loses 2 bases, and the interval between the two ends is 15 bases. CDR1 and CDR2, looked up from the germline V gene, are MGHRA and YSYEKL. The data derive from a study of radiotherapy plus CTLA-4 blockade in lung cancer (dated by TCRdb to the late 2010s). For the study in its entirety: Objective responses were observed in more than 15% of enrolled patients, and disease control was achieved in less than 40%.

Library construction relied on the immunoSEQ multiplex PCR assay. TCRdb holds this immuneACCESS table with in-frame rearrangements only. Some clones are missing; in checked studies, unresolved V genes explain under half, and the rest has no known cause. Within this sample are some 30,000 clones, with 75% to 90% of them counted one time only. Of the sample, under 30% falls within the top ten clones. The paper's findings and limits, for the study overall: Early dynamic changes in blood T cell clones, together with increased serum interferon-beta after radiation, were reported as the strongest predictors of response. TCR clones derived from tumors expanded in peripheral blood after treatment with radiotherapy and ipilimumab.

In this study, focal radiation therapy paired with CTLA-4 blockade (ipilimumab) was tested in patients who had chemo-refractory metastatic non-small-cell lung cancer. This material consisted of peripheral blood, taken from a patient treated with radiotherapy plus ipilimumab. The source is a human donor with non-small cell lung cancer that progressed on radiotherapy plus ipilimumab. The chain is assembled from TRBV4-1 and TRBJ2-7; the D segment cannot be called with confidence. The CDR3 reads as follows: CASSPAAAKTYEQYF. The nucleotide sequence reads TGCGCCAGCAGCCCCGCGGCCGCGAAAACCTACGAGCAGTACTTC.